This TCR beta chain was recorded in a study of cytomegalovirus exposure and HLA in healthy donors. Study in general: Early release data held 75 million to 100 million unique TCRs from HLA-typed donors. The study, taken as a whole, reports: Looking again later, the authors saw that most CMV-associated TCR beta chains seemed HLA-restricted. Later analysis identified a missense DCLRE1C variant that was linked to TCR beta V- and J-gene trimming.

The sample holds a few counts of this clone. Its antigen is still unknown. The CDR3 is 16 amino acids. V lost 0 bases and J lost 4, with 15 bases in between. The germline gives CDR1 LGHNA, CDR2 YNFKEQ. The study ran its PCR with 60 Vbeta and 13 Jbeta primers. As processed by the authors: Per a later analysis, the number of unique TCR beta chains was about 78 million, of which around 9.9 million were shared. Sequencing used immunoSEQ multiplex PCR; TCRdb keeps in-frame clones, though not all of them. V, J and clone size are those of that table, while D and trimming were read from the DNA. Of 150,000 to 200,000 clones listed, 70% to 90% are singletons.

This sequence joins TRBV4-2 and TRBJ1-1, with D unresolved. The material sequenced was PBMCs. This receptor was taken from a man in his thirties or forties in good health and CMV-seropositive. The CDR3 loop is CASSQDGEKRGTEAFF. The CDR3 DNA reads as TGTGCCAGCAGCCAAGATGGGGAAAAACGGGGCACTGAAGCTTTCTTT.